This T cell receptor (beta chain) was found in a study of Ad26.COV2.S vaccination and SARS-CoV-2 variants. About this clone: Its antigen remains unidentified.

Produced via immunoSEQ multiplex PCR; TCRdb's table is partial and in-frame only. The sample contains about 380,000 clones, roughly 80% of which appear only once. The treatment denotes: around 19 received Ad26.COV2.S at low or high dose, single or two shots; about 5 received placebo; per-sample allocation not given. The study sampled participants on day 63 after the first vaccine or placebo injection. Vaccination employed an Ad26 vector expressing the Wuhan-strain SARS-CoV-2 spike. General observations from the study: Measurements of TCR breadth and depth may have given underestimates of the total T cell responses.

The source of this sequence is a person aged 18-65 years who received the Ad26.COV2.S COVID-19 vaccine or a placebo. Sequencing was performed on peripheral blood, taken in a trial of Ad26.COV2.S vaccine versus placebo.

The CDR3 coding sequence is TGTGCCAGCAGCACCCGACAGAGTCAAGAGACCCAGTACTTC. Translation: CASSTRQSQETQYF. The J gene is TRBJ2-5, the V gene TRBV7-2; the D gene is possibly TRBD1 (5 bases). In germline, CDR1 is SGHTA, CDR2 FQGNSA. The length of the CDR3 is 14 residues. Trimming took 5 bases from V and 2 from J, leaving 12 bases between them. Based on the CDR3 plus reference TRBV7-2 and TRBJ2-5, the full variable domain is GAGVSQSPSNKVTEKGKDVELRCDPISGHTALYWYRQSLGQGLEFLIYFQGNSAPDKSGLPSDRFSAERTGGSVSTLTIQRTQQEDSAVYLCASSTRQSQETQYFGPGTRLLVL.